The clone carrying this TCR beta chain was seen only a few times. What it binds is unknown. The sample is drawn from a study of T cell repertoires in cytomegalovirus infection. The wider study: It can be stated that public TCR beta signatures indicated CMV infection as well as a matching HLA type. General observations from the study: CMV-specific TCR beta clonotypes restricted by HLA-C dominated the ex vivo response.

The ends were cut back, 4 bases at V and 12 bases at J, with 13 bases in the middle. Germline values: CDR1 SGHTA, CDR2 FQGTGA. This CDR3 is 12 amino acids long. TCRdb passed the reads through MiXCR, listing each CDR3 protein once. Counted here are 150,000 or so distinct CDR3 sequences, about 20% occurring once; the ten biggest clones make up roughly 25%. Material: CD8+ T cells from cultured PBMCs, obtained from culture after CMV antigen stimulation. The sequence came from a human donor in good health (CMV status not recorded). Some clones in this sample may be carry-over from other donors' samples. The chain recombines TRBV7-3 with TRBJ2-1; D is perhaps TRBD1 (6 bases). The CDR3 DNA sequence: TGTGCCAGCAGCTCGGGACACCCGCCGCAGTTCTTC. Protein product: CASSSGHPPQFF.